Following are 5 T cell receptor beta chains from one sample sequenced in a study of T-cell reconstitution after alpha-beta-depleted transplantation in children. As it was prepared, the TCRbeta library received unique molecular identifiers. One entry per CDR3 protein, called by TCRdb with MiXCR from the PCR reads. This table holds hundreds of thousands of distinct CDR3 sequences, roughly a tenth found once. Specimen: PBMCs, collected before TCRalphabeta/CD19-depleted stem cell transplant. The source is a child between 2 and 9 years old with inherited bone marrow failure, due to receive a stem cell transplant.

A few counts support this clonotype. The chain combines TRBV19 with TRBJ2-1, with D unresolved. This CDR3 spans 17 amino acids. Germline loops: CDR1 LNHDA, CDR2 SQIVND (reference sequence). V lost 3 bases and J lost 0, with 15 bases in between. The CDR3 sequence: CASSIAIPEPSYNEQFF. As DNA, the CDR3 is TGTGCCAGTAGTATCGCAATCCCTGAACCCTCCTACAATGAGCAGTTCTTC. The whole variable domain, filled in from reference TRBV19 and TRBJ2-1, reads DGGITQSPKYLFRKEGQNVTLSCEQNLNHDAMYWYRQDPGQGLRLIYYSQIVNDFQKGDIAEGYSVSREKKESFPLTVTSAQKNPTAFYLCASSIAIPEPSYNEQFFGPGTRLTVL.

In this sample, this clonotype turned up many times. The V call is TRBV6-6, the J call TRBJ1-2, with a possible D match to TRBD1 (5 bases). The germline V and J ends were trimmed by 6 bases and 8 bases, with 16 bases remaining between them. The CDR3 extends over 13 amino acids. CDR1 is MNHNY and CDR2 is SVGAGI in the germline V gene (reference sequence). The DNA of the CDR3 is TGTGCCAGCAGCCCCGGGACCTCGGGGGGCTACACCTTC. Its protein product is CASSPGTSGGYTF.

In its sample, this clonotype was seen many times. J is TRBJ2-5 and V is TRBV12-3 or TRBV12-4; TRBD2 matches at 11 bases. Trimming cost V 3 bases and J 2 bases; bases outside gene matches: 8. The CDR3 extends over 17 amino acids. The CDR3 reads CASSLGLAGGPQETQYF. CDR3 in DNA: TGTGCCAGCAGTTTGGGCCTAGCGGGAGGACCACAAGAGACCCAGTACTTC.

This clonotype was found many times. This chain uses TRBV27 with TRBJ1-2; D is possibly TRBD1 (5 bases). The CDR3 spans 14 residues. The V end lost 1 base, the J end lost 2 bases, and 8 bases lay between the germline ends. Looked up from germline, CDR1 is MNHEY and CDR2 is SMNVEV (reference sequence). The CDR3 coding sequence is TGTGCCAGCAGTTTATTGGGGGGAAACTATGGCTACACCTTC. This encodes CASSLLGGNYGYTF.

This clonotype was observed many times. The chain recombines TRBV12-3 or TRBV12-4 with TRBJ1-2, with D unresolved. The V and J ends lost 7 bases and 5 bases respectively, with 14 bases between them. CDR3 size: 13 residues. CDR3 coding DNA: TGTGCCAGCATCACGGCCCCTGGATATGGCTACACCTTC. It specifies CASITAPGYGYTF.